These 27 T cell receptor beta chains originate from one sample sequenced in a study of cytomegalovirus exposure and HLA in healthy donors. The method was immunoSEQ multiplex PCR; TCRdb's version includes in-frame clones alone and lacks a portion of them. The data show roughly 150,000 clones, with 70% to 85% seen just once and less than 35% held by the top ten. The material sequenced was PBMCs. The source of these receptors is a man aged 30 to 39 in good health and CMV-seropositive.

This clone was seen more than once but under ten times. The chain joins TRBV27 to TRBJ1-6; weak D call: TRBD1 (5 bases). Germline V gives CDR1 MNHEY, CDR2 SMNVEV (reference sequence). The CDR3 totals 16 residues. V lost 4 bases and J 10 bases, leaving 20 bases between the germline ends. CDR3 amino acids: CASSSPLTGGRSPLHF. In DNA, the CDR3 is TGTGCCAGCAGTTCCCCCCTTACAGGCGGACGCTCACCCCTCCACTTT.

This chain uses TRBV12-5 with TRBJ2-1; 8 nucleotides line up with TRBD1. Germline CDR1 LGHNT, CDR2 FRNRAP. J lost 2 bases, V lost 5 bases, and 8 bases had no gene match. The CDR3 covers 16 residues. The CDR3 coding sequence is TGTGCTAGTGGTAACGGACAGGGAGTTACCTACAATGAGCAGTTCTTC. Its protein product is CASGNGQGVTYNEQFF.

The rearrangement links TRBV10-3 to TRBJ2-7; no firm D call. The CDR3 contains 12 residues. Germline-derived CDR1 and CDR2 are ENHRY and SYGVKD. Trimming took 2 bases from V and 2 from J, leaving 4 bases between them. The CDR3 sequence: CAISETAYEQYF. CDR3 sequence (DNA): TGTGCCATCAGTGAGACTGCCTACGAGCAGTACTTC.

The gene calls are TRBV11-2 and TRBJ1-4, with 7 bases matching TRBD1. J was trimmed by 7 bases and V by 4 bases; bases with no gene match: 6. Germline V CDR1 and CDR2: SGHAT, FQNNGV. This CDR3 spans 14 amino acids. DNA of the CDR3: TGTGCCAGCAGCTCGACAGGGTACGGTGAAAAACTGTTTTTT. Translated: CASSSTGYGEKLFF.

This clone has only a few counts. The chain combines TRBV2 with TRBJ1-6; D gene unclear. Germline V lookup: CDR1 SNHLY, CDR2 FYNNEI. The V and J ends lost 1 base and 3 bases respectively, with 7 bases between them. The CDR3 runs to 15 residues. The CDR3 here is CASSEVTGYNSPLHF. The DNA for the CDR3 is TGTGCCAGCAGTGAAGTGACTGGCTATAATTCACCCCTCCACTTT.

This chain links TRBV18 with TRBJ2-5; D remains ambiguous. This CDR3 contains 13 residues. Germline CDR1 reads KGHSH; CDR2 reads LQKENI. V was shortened by 3 bases and J by 1 base, with 6 bases between the two germline ends. In DNA, the CDR3 is TGTGCCAGCTCACCCAACTTCCAAGAGACCCAGTACTTC. Its translation is CASSPNFQETQYF.

The rearrangement joins TRBV5-1 to TRBJ2-3; TRBD2 is a possible D gene (5 bases). V was clipped by 4 bases and J by 5 bases, with 8 bases between them. The CDR3 length is 12 residues. Germline lookup yields CDR1 SGHRS and CDR2 YFSETQ. This CDR3 is CASSLGKDTQYF. DNA for the CDR3: TGCGCCAGCAGCCTCGGGAAAGATACGCAGTATTTT.

The V and J genes are TRBV30 and TRBJ1-1; D is perhaps TRBD1 (5 bases). The CDR3 has 13 residues. With 4 bases removed from V and 3 bases from J, the gap between germline ends came to 12 bases. The V gene's germline CDR1 is GTSNPN and CDR2 SVGIG (reference sequence). Here the CDR3 reads CAWTQGSDTEAFF. As DNA, the CDR3 is TGTGCCTGGACTCAGGGAAGTGACACTGAAGCTTTCTTT.

The chain recombines TRBV9 with TRBJ2-7; D might be TRBD1 (5 bases). Germline CDR1 is SGDLS and CDR2 is YYNGEE. The CDR3 runs 14 residues. V lost 1 base and J lost 2, with 10 bases in between. The CDR3 loop reads CASSVQGHPYEQYF. CDR3 DNA: TGTGCCAGCAGCGTACAAGGACACCCCTACGAGCAGTACTTC.

The chain joins TRBV6-5 to TRBJ1-1; D may be TRBD1 (5 bases). Germline V gene data show CDR1 as MNHEY and CDR2 as SVGAGI. The CDR3 is made up of 15 amino acids. The V and J ends lost 0 bases and 4 bases respectively, with 12 bases between them. CDR3 in DNA: TGTGCCAGCAGTTACTCTGGCAGGGTAGGCACTGAAGCTTTCTTT. It codes for CASSYSGRVGTEAFF.

This chain joins TRBV5-6 and TRBJ2-5, with a possible D match to TRBD2 (6 bases). Trimming shortened V by 0 bases and J by 5 bases, and 14 bases separated the two germline ends. The CDR3 runs to 15 residues. Germline CDR1 reads SGHDT; CDR2 reads YYEEEE. This CDR3 reads CASSLGTGTRETQYF. CDR3 DNA sequence: TGTGCCAGCAGCTTGGGAACCGGGACTCGGGAGACCCAGTACTTC. The variable domain in full, with the rest retrieved from reference TRBV5-6 and TRBJ2-5, is DAGVTQSPTHLIKTRGQQVTLRCSPKSGHDTVSWYQQALGQGPQFIFQYYEEEERQRGNFPDRFSGHQFPNYSSELNVNALLLGDSALYLCASSLGTGTRETQYFGPGTRLLVL.

This chain uses TRBV27 with TRBJ1-2; D unclear. Trimming cost V 5 bases and J 7 bases, with 17 bases left between them. The CDR3 has 14 amino acids. Germline CDR1 and CDR2: MNHEY and SMNVEV (reference sequence). The CDR3 region has the DNA TGTGCCAGCAGTCCGACGGATTTGGGCCGTGGCTACACCTTC. This gives the protein CASSPTDLGRGYTF.

The sample holds a few counts of this clone. This rearrangement joins TRBV4-3 to TRBJ1-6, with a weak D call TRBD1 (5 bases). CDR1 LGHNA and CDR2 YSLEER come from the germline V gene. This CDR3 region has 17 residues. Trimming shortened V by 2 bases and J by 0 bases, and 11 bases separated the two germline ends. The CDR3 loop is CASSQTGGSSYNSPLHF. The CDR3 region has the DNA TGCGCCAGCAGCCAAACAGGTGGAAGCTCCTATAATTCACCCCTCCACTTT.

The chain uses TRBV18 and TRBJ2-6; D is possibly TRBD1 (6 bases). From germline, CDR1 is KGHSH and CDR2 LQKENI. This CDR3 spans 15 amino acids. Trimming removed 4 bases from V and 2 bases from J, with 9 bases in between. The CDR3 nucleotides read TGTGCCAGCTCACAAGGACAGCCTGGGGCCAACGTCCTGACTTTC. Its protein product is CASSQGQPGANVLTF.

The chain links TRBV7-2 to TRBJ2-7; TRBD1 agrees at 7 bases. CDR1 is SGHTA, CDR2 FQGNSA, per germline. Unmatched junction bases numbered 11, after V lost 3 bases and J lost 6 bases. This CDR3 region has 15 residues. The CDR3 nucleotides read TGTGCCAGCAGCTTTCCGGACAGGTTAGGGCTCGAGCAGTACTTC. This sequence encodes CASSFPDRLGLEQYF.

V usage is TRBV7-9 and J usage is TRBJ2-5; 10 bases line up with TRBD2. CDR1 and CDR2 from the germline V gene are SEHNR and FQNEAQ (reference sequence). The CDR3 sequence is 15 residues long. V gave up 2 bases and J gave up 1 base; unmatched junction bases: 1. The CDR3 DNA reads TGTGCCAGCAGCTTACTAGCGGGGGTCCAAGAGACCCAGTACTTC. It translates to CASSLLAGVQETQYF.

The chain carries TRBV5-6 and TRBJ1-3, with 11 bases that match TRBD1. Germline V gene sequence: CDR1 SGHDT, CDR2 YYEEEE. Losses at the gene ends were 3 bases for V and 0 bases for J; bases not matched to a gene: 5. The CDR3 consists of 17 residues. CDR3 coding DNA: TGTGCCAGCAGCTCGTCCGGGACAGGGGGCTCTGGAAACACCATATATTTT. This codes for CASSSSGTGGSGNTIYF.

The rearrangement links TRBV6-1 to TRBJ1-1, with a possible D match to TRBD1 (5 bases). Trimming took off 4 bases at V and 2 bases at J, with 11 bases between the two ends. The germline V gene has CDR1 MNHNS and CDR2 SASEGT. The CDR3 runs 14 residues. The CDR3 nucleotides are TGTGCCAGCAGTGCTGGGGGGTCTAACACTGAAGCTTTCTTT. Its protein is CASSAGGSNTEAFF.

The chain couples TRBV10-1 to TRBJ2-7, with a weak D call TRBD2 (6 bases). The V gene's germline CDR1 is WNHNN and CDR2 SYGVQD (reference sequence). The CDR3 has 14 residues. V gave up 4 bases and J gave up 0 bases, with 10 bases separating them. The DNA of the CDR3 is TGCGCCAGCAGTGGAGCGGGCAGCTCCTACGAGCAGTACTTC. Translation: CASSGAGSSYEQYF.

This rearrangement joins TRBV21-1 to TRBJ2-7; the D call in the table, TRBD2, was not verified against the DNA. TRBV21-1 is deemed a pseudogene. The CDR3 contains 14 residues. CDR3 nucleotide sequence: TGTGCCAGCAGATCTTTTTTATCTCCCTACGAGCAGTACTTC. It translates to CASRSFLSPYEQYF.

The rearrangement joins TRBV4-3 to TRBJ2-2; 11 nucleotides agree with TRBD1. Germline values: CDR1 LGHNA, CDR2 YSLEER. This CDR3 is 16 amino acids long. With 3 bases clipped from V and 6 bases from J, the junction kept 6 bases outside the gene matches. The CDR3 protein is CASSHTPGQGAGELFF. The CDR3 DNA reads as TGCGCCAGCAGCCACACTCCGGGACAGGGGGCCGGGGAGCTGTTTTTT.

V and J are TRBV6-6 and TRBJ1-2, with TRBD1 matching over 7 bases. J lost 7 bases, V lost 3 bases, and 8 bases had no gene match. Germline V gene sequence: CDR1 MNHNY, CDR2 SVGAGI (reference sequence). The CDR3 sequence is 14 residues long. The DNA for the CDR3 is TGTGCCAGCAGTTATTCCATCCAGGGGGGTGGCTACACCTTC. It yields the protein CASSYSIQGGGYTF.

The chain recombines TRBV10-3 with TRBJ2-1; tentatively, D is TRBD2 (6 bases). The V gene lost 4 bases and the J gene lost 9 bases, with 19 bases spanning the gap. CDR1 is ENHRY, CDR2 SYGVKD, per germline. CDR3 length: 15 residues. CDR3 DNA sequence: TGTGCCATCAGTGGGGACGGGACTCTAGAAGGTGAGCAGTTCTTC. It specifies CAISGDGTLEGEQFF.

V is TRBV7-2 and J is TRBJ2-1, with TRBD1 as a possible D gene (6 bases). The CDR3 runs to 16 residues. Germline CDR1 and CDR2: SGHTA and FQGNSA. The V gene lost 10 bases and the J gene lost 6 bases, with 25 bases spanning the gap. The CDR3 loop reads CATSWGPRAFFNEQFF. DNA for the CDR3: TGTGCCACCAGTTGGGGGCCGCGGGCTTTCTTCAATGAGCAGTTCTTC.

The chain links TRBV2 to TRBJ1-3; D not certain. The germline gives CDR1 SNHLY, CDR2 FYNNEI. The CDR3 is 14 amino acids. V lost 6 bases and J lost 0, with 9 bases in between. CDR3 sequence (DNA): TGTGCCAGCAGGGTAGGGAGCTCTGGAAACACCATATATTTT. Its translation: CASRVGSSGNTIYF.

This clone occurred a few times. This chain joins TRBV2 and TRBJ2-7; 8 nucleotides match TRBD2. CDR1 and CDR2 (germline): SNHLY, FYNNEI. V gave up 3 bases and J gave up 3 bases; unmatched junction bases: 16. This CDR3 is built from 18 residues. Written as DNA, the CDR3 is TGTGCCAGCAGTGAGTTCGAGGGGATAGGGACTAGACTCTACGAGCAGTACTTC. Amino acid sequence: CASSEFEGIGTRLYEQYF.

V and J are TRBV11-2 and TRBJ2-3; 8 nucleotides match TRBD2. This CDR3 contains 16 residues. V lost 2 bases and J lost 3; bases outside the gene matches: 7. Germline lookup yields CDR1 SGHAT and CDR2 FQNNGV. The CDR3 protein is CASSLTGTRPTDTQYF. The CDR3 DNA sequence: TGTGCCAGCAGCTTAACGGGGACTAGGCCTACAGATACGCAGTATTTT.